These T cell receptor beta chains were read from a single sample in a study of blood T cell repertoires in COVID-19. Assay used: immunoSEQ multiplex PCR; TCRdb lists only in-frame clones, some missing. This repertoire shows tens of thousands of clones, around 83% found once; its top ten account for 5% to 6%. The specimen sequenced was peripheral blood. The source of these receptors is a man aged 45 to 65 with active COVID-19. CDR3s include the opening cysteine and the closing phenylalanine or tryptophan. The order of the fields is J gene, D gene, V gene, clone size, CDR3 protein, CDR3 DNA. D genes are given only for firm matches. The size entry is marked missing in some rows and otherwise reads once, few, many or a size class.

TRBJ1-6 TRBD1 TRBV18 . CASRRQGANSPLHF TGTGCCAGCCGAAGACAGGGTGCTAATTCACCCCTCCACTTT
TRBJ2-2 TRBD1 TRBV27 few CASSLSAGQAMRELFF TGTGCCAGCAGTTTATCGGCTGGACAGGCCATGAGGGAGCTGTTTTTT
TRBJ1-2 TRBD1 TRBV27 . CASSIRDRGGGYTF TGTGCCAGCAGTATCCGGGACAGGGGGGGTGGCTACACCTTC
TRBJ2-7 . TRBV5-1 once CASSLALANRDEQYF TGCGCCAGCAGCTTGGCCCTGGCAAACCGGGACGAGCAGTACTTC
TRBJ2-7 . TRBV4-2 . CASSQDWQAYEQYF TGTGCCAGCAGCCAAGATTGGCAGGCCTACGAGCAGTACTTC
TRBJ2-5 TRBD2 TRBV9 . CASSVVGGDQETQYF TGTGCCAGCAGCGTAGTGGGAGGGGACCAAGAGACCCAGTACTTC
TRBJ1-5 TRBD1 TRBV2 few CASSTGTGLHF TGTGCCAGCAGTACCGGGACAGGACTGCATTTT
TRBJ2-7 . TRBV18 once CASSLRDGSSYEQYF TGTGCCAGCTCACTCCGGGACGGGAGTTCCTACGAGCAGTACTTC
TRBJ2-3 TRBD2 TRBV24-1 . CATSDSTSFTDTQYF TGTGCCACCAGTGACTCGACTAGCTTCACAGATACGCAGTATTTT
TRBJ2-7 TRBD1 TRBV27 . CASSFLGRGTGSSYEQYF TGTGCCAGCAGTTTCCTGGGACGCGGGACAGGAAGCTCCTACGAGCAGTACTTC
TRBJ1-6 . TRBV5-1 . CASRLTGTNYSPLHF TGCGCCAGCAGATTAACCGGGACAAATTATTCACCCCTCCACTTT
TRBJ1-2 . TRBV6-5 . CASRPNRVNYGYTF TGTGCCAGCAGACCGAATCGAGTCAACTATGGCTACACCTTC
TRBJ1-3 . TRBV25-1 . CASSEYGRGNTIYF TGTGCCAGCAGTGAATATGGGAGGGGTAACACCATATATTTT
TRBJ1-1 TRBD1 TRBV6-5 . CASTRDSPLTEAFF TGTGCCAGCACCCGGGACAGCCCTCTCACTGAAGCTTTCTTT
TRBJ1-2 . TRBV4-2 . CASSRAGQNYGYTF TGTGCCAGCAGCCGCGCCGGACAGAACTATGGCTACACCTTC
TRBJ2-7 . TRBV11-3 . CASSQQNSIGEQYF TGTGCCAGCAGCCAACAGAACAGCATCGGAGAGCAGTACTTC
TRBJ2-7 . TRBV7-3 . CASSLVGGSSYEQYF TGTGCCAGCAGCTTAGTCGGGGGAAGCTCCTACGAGCAGTACTTC
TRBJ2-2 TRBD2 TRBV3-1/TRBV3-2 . CASSQEYCPNAGRGGTGELFF TGTGCCAGCAGCCAAGAGTATTGTCCAAACGCGGGACGGGGGGGGACCGGGGAGCTGTTTTTT
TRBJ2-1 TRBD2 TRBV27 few CASSSTSGRGREQFF TGTGCCAGCAGTTCGACTAGCGGGAGGGGGCGTGAGCAGTTCTTC
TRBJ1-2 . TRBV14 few CASRQIAGAKSEGYTF TGTGCCAGCAGACAGATTGCGGGGGCGAAATCGGAAGGCTACACCTTC
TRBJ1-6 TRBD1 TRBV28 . CASSYNPGTEDRYNSPLHF TGTGCCAGCAGTTATAATCCCGGGACAGAAGACCGGTATAATTCACCCCTCCACTTT
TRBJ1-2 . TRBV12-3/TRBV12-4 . CASSAGPRAGYTF TGTGCCAGCAGTGCAGGGCCTCGGGCTGGCTACACCTTC
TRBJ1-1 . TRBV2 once CASSDQGLRNTEAFF TGTGCCAGCAGTGATCAGGGGTTGAGGAACACTGAAGCTTTCTTT
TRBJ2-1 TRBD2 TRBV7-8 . CASSGNSGNSYNEQFF TGTGCCAGCAGCGGTAATAGCGGGAACTCCTACAATGAGCAGTTCTTC
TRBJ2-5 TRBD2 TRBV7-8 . CASSFRTSGGALRETQYF TGTGCCAGCAGCTTCCGGACTAGCGGGGGGGCCCTTAGAGAGACCCAGTACTTC
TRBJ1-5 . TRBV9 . CASSVGNNQPQHF TGTGCCAGCAGCGTCGGGAACAATCAGCCCCAGCATTTT
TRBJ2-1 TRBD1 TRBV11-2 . CASRTGDTYNEQFF TGTGCCAGCAGAACAGGGGACACCTACAATGAGCAGTTCTTC
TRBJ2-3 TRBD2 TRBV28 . CATYGRVADTQYF TGTGCCACCTATGGGAGGGTGGCGGATACGCAGTATTTT
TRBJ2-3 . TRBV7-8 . CASSPTGGLWDTQYF TGTGCCAGCAGCCCTACGGGGGGCCTTTGGGATACGCAGTATTTT
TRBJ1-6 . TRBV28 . CASSLVAGVDSPLHF TGTGCCAGCAGTTTAGTGGCAGGGGTGGATTCACCCCTCCACTTT
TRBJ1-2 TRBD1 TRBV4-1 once CASSQHMDRGAGGYTF TGCGCCAGCAGCCAACACATGGACAGGGGCGCAGGGGGCTACACCTTC
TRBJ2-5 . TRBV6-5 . CASTPWGGYQATQYF TGTGCCAGCACCCCATGGGGGGGCTACCAAGCGACCCAGTACTTC
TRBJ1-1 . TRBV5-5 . CASSLDRDRTEAFF TGTGCCAGCAGCTTGGACAGGGATCGCACTGAAGCTTTCTTT
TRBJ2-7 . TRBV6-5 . CASRNKGAYEQYF TGTGCCAGCAGAAACAAGGGGGCCTACGAGCAGTACTTC
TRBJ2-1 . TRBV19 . CASSPGPEQFF TGTGCCAGTAGCCCGGGTCCTGAGCAGTTCTTC
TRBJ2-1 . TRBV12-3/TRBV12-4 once CASTPSSYNEQFF TGTGCCAGCACCCCCAGCTCCTACAATGAGCAGTTCTTC
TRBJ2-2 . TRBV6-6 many CASRIRGPGELFF TGTGCCAGCAGGATTAGGGGCCCCGGGGAGCTGTTTTTT
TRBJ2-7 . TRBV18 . CASSPRQVSSYEQYF TGTGCCAGCTCTCCGAGACAGGTGTCATCCTACGAGCAGTACTTC
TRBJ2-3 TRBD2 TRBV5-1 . CASSSLAGGSTDTQYF TGCGCCAGCAGCTCCCTAGCGGGGGGGTCCACAGATACGCAGTATTTT
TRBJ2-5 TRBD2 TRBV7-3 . CASSLTAGGPLETQYF TGTGCCAGCAGCTTAACAGCGGGAGGGCCTTTAGAGACCCAGTACTTC
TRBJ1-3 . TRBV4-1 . CASSQGGTGNTIYF TGCGCCAGCAGCCAAGGAGGGACAGGAAACACCATATATTTT
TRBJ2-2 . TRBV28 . CASSTIGGSGELFF TGTGCCAGCAGTACAATCGGGGGATCCGGGGAGCTGTTTTTT
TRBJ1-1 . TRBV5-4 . CASSPQGTAEAFF TGTGCCAGCAGCCCCCAGGGTACTGCTGAAGCTTTCTTT
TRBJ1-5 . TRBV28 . CASDQRDQPQHF TGTGCGTCAGACCAGCGGGATCAGCCCCAGCATTTT
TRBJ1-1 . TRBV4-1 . CASSQDTMNTEAFF TGCGCCAGCAGCCAAGATACAATGAACACTGAAGCTTTCTTT
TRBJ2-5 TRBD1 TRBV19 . CASSESRDSQETQYF TGTGCCAGTAGTGAATCCAGGGACAGCCAAGAGACCCAGTACTTC
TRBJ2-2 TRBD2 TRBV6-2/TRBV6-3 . CASSYKIDWGGTGELFF TGTGCCAGCAGTTACAAGATAGATTGGGGGGGCACCGGGGAGCTGTTTTTT
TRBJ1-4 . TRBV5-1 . CASSSLGHLGEKLFF TGCGCCAGCAGCTCACTTGGACACCTCGGGGAAAAACTGTTTTTT
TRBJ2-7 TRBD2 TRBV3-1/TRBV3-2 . CASSQDRPILAGGPAEQYF TGTGCCAGCAGCCAAGATCGACCCATACTAGCGGGGGGGCCTGCGGAGCAGTACTTC
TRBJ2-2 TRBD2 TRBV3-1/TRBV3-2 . CASSTTSSGRGTGELFF TGTGCCAGCAGCACGACCTCTAGCGGGAGAGGAACCGGGGAGCTGTTTTTT